This entry concerns a single TCR beta chain. The target of this receptor is not known. Qualities for individual bases were not recorded, and no much larger clone is one base off. Using the deep immunoSEQ assay, multiplex PCR amplified TCR CDR3 regions from genomic DNA. Genomic DNA extracted from each cell subset was distributed evenly over all wells of several immunoSEQ 96-well plates, and each plate served as one replicate. For sorted subsets, each replicate PCR was loaded with 200 ng genomic DNA, equivalent to 25,000 to 35,000 T cell genomes. Purified libraries were quantified with a Qubit 3.0 fluorometer, sized on a Bioanalyzer 2100, and re-quantified with the KAPA Library Quantification kit. Each immunoSEQ 96-well plate was sequenced on its own single-read 150-cycle Illumina NextSeq 550 flow cell. Processing in the source paper ran as follows. The immunoSEQ output contained only junctional sequences without quality scores, so filtering could not match that applied to full-length reads. Sequences were annotated with PyIR, a Python wrapper for IgBLAST v1.9, and V/J genes and CDR3 were assigned using IMGT germline references. Any read was removed if the V/J assignment was weak (E-value above 1e-6), the CDR3 was missing, or the read contained stop codons, out-of-frame junctions, or ambiguous translated residues. V3J clonotypes were defined as sequences sharing an identical inferred V gene, J gene, and CDR3 amino acid sequence. Percentage overlap between repertoires was calculated by dividing the number of shared unique clonotypes by the size of the smaller repertoire. Three approaches were used to assess repertoire richness: RTK rarefaction, the Chao1 estimator, and Recon v2.1 estimates of unobserved clonotypes. Generation probabilities were computed with OLGA for all TCRbeta clonotypes obtained by the gDNA method from a few donors. The source is immuneACCESS, and TCRdb retained only in-frame sequences with V and J called. Part of the clones is not carried over; for the studies checked, unresolved V genes explain less than half of this, and the remainder is unexplained. D and trimming come from the DNA, and the V and J calls and clone size come from that table. In this sample the table shows around 550,000 clones, 85% to 95% of which occur a single time. The top ten constitute about 0.11% of the sample.

The sample is drawn from a study of shared clonotypes between healthy human individuals (dated by TCRdb to between 2020 and 2021). Looking at the study overall: The cohort comprised a couple of women and a few men aged 18 to 49 years. For each donor, CD4 naive and CD4 memory were each run on three plates, CD8 naive on two plates, and CD8 memory on one plate. To estimate repertoire size and how much clonotype sharing occurs between individuals, the study deeply sequenced the blood TCR repertoires of 4 to 6 healthy adults. Libraries were prepared and TCR repertoires were sequenced by different laboratories using diverse techniques, in order to increase sequencing depth and limit assay-specific biases. Leukapheresis yielded between about 0.94 and 10 billion PBMCs per donor.

V and J are truncated by 5 bases and 0 bases respectively, leaving an intervening sequence of 9 bases. According to the germline V gene, CDR1 reads SGHRS and CDR2 reads YFSETQ. The CDR3 goes from the cysteine to the phenylalanine over 13 residues. The DNA shown is the 39-base CDR3, in frame from base 1. CD8 naive samples were obtained by positive selection for CCR7 among CD45RO-negative cells, yielding a CD45RA+CCR7+ population from which TemRA cells were excluded. The donors were healthy, HIV-negative adults with no recently reported acute infections or vaccinations. Every donor was a Caucasian adult living in Nashville, Tennessee, USA. Blood was obtained by leukapheresis, after which PBMCs were separated by Ficoll-Histopaque density gradient centrifugation and cryopreserved in liquid nitrogen vapor phase. Analytical flow cytometry was used to check the purity and quantity of every magnetically sorted T cell population. Each sorted fraction had its genomic DNA isolated and then quantified by UV absorbance on a Nanodrop 2000c.

Findings and caveats that apply to the study as a whole: Naive subsets generally had larger estimated clonotype richness than memory subsets did. Higher generation probabilities were observed for clonotypes shared by all four sorted-subset donors than for non-shared clonotypes. Sampling was restricted to blood, and TCR repertoires in tissue are likely to differ from TCR repertoires in blood. Across a few donors, about 5% of naive CD4, roughly 3.5% of naive CD8, 2.3% of memory CD4, and about 0.4% of memory CD8 clonotypes were shared. Incomplete sequencing was indicated by rarefaction of sorted-subset datasets, despite the large sequencing depth. Based on pairwise subsampling, the degree of clonotype sharing among donors was expected to be affected by sequencing depth. The genetic and exposure-history diversity represented was limited by the small number of donors.

The TCR originated in a woman aged 30 to 39 in good health. The chain is encoded by TRBV5-1 joined to TRBJ2-7, with the D gene too uncertain to name. The sequenced material came from naive CD8+ T cells sorted from blood. The sample's cell subset or site label is to be understood as: CD45RA+CCR7+. The CDR3 region has the sequence CASRRTDSYEQYF. The DNA sequence is TGCGCCAGCAGGCGTACAGACTCCTACGAGCAGTACTTC.